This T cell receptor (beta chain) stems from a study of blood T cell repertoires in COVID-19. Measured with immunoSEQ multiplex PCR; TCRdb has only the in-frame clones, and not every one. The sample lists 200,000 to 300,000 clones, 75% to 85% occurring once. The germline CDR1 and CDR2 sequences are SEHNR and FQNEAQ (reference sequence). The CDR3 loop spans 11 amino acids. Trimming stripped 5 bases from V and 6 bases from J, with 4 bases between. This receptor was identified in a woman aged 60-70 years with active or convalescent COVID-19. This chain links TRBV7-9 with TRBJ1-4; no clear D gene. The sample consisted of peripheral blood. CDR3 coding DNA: TGTGCCAGCAGCCCTGATGAAAAACTGTTTTTT. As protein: CASSPDEKLFF.